This T cell receptor beta chain is from a study of cytomegalovirus exposure and HLA in healthy donors. Study results and limitations: TCR beta chains numbering more than 150 were designated cytomegalovirus-associated. Cytomegalovirus status was reportedly diagnosed by the classifier with high sensitivity and specificity. In vitro confirmation showed three CMV-associated chains to be CMV antigen specific.

Germline V gives CDR1 MDHEN, CDR2 SYDVKM. This CDR3 has 17 amino acids. V lost 6 bases to trimming and J lost 0 bases; unmatched junction nucleotides: 11. This table comes from immunoSEQ multiplex PCR, and its TCRdb copy is limited to in-frame clones, with some not included. The top ten hold around 2.1% of the sample, which has approximately 120,000 clones, around nine tenths seen once. A single count supports this clone. Its target is not known. This receptor was taken from a woman younger than 35 in good health and CMV-seronegative. Sequenced sample: PBMCs. The gene calls are TRBV28 and TRBJ2-1, with 7 bases matching TRBD2. The CDR3 sequence: CASRSEREGSSYNEQFF. The CDR3 coding sequence is TGTGCCAGCAGATCCGAGCGGGAAGGGAGCTCCTACAATGAGCAGTTCTTC.